This TCR beta chain was found in a study of vaccination effects on CD4 cells after COVID-19 (dated by TCRdb to about 2022). Background on the whole study: In the ViraFEST assay, PBMC were stimulated with viral peptide pools, and antigen-specific CD4+ T cell clonotypes were then identified by expansion using TCR sequencing. Across the study, the median time from the second dose to post-vaccine sampling was 72 days (range 14 to 241). About 2.2 million PBMC per well were cultured in IMDM with roughly 5% human AB serum, roughly 10 IU/ml IL-2 and gentamicin, plus 10 ug/ml peptides. SARS-CoV-2 spike-specific CD4+ TCR repertoires from before and after mRNA vaccination were compared in COVID-19 convalescent patients and in infection-naive vaccine recipients. Altogether, some 10 COVID-19 convalescent patients and a few SARS-CoV-2-naive healthy vaccine recipients made up the full study. Cultures from other donors in the study were sequenced with the Oncomine TCR Beta short-read assay on an Illumina iSeq 100. Summary of the overall study and its limitations: Both infection-induced and vaccine-induced clones contracted markedly at late post-vaccination timepoints, which is consistent with waning T cell responses. In healthy vaccine recipients, vaccine-induced clones were almost all SARS-CoV-2 mono-reactive, with only 1 of 255 being cross-reactive with common cold coronaviruses. The study was limited by a small number of convalescent patients, and early post-infection timepoints were lacking.

The receptor library was made with the immunoSEQ multiplex PCR assay. DNA from the cultured, isolated CD4+ T cells was subjected to TCR beta CDR3 sequencing. The study's processing was this. Non-productive TCR sequences were removed and reads were trimmed to the CDR3 region, keeping CDR3s of at least 7 amino acids. The MANAFEST web app was used to pick out antigen-specific clonotypes by comparing their expansion in peptide wells with that in reference cultures. For clones to be considered positive, expansion at FDR<0.05 versus reference and all other wells, an odds ratio above 5, and a frequency above 0.1% in two replicate wells were required. A clonotype was called cross-reactive if it was significantly expanded both in SARS-CoV-2 spike wells and in at least one common cold coronavirus spike condition. CDR3 similarity was assessed by Levenshtein distance with the stringdist R package, and unrooted trees were built with ape in R 3.6.1. Held by TCRdb, this immuneACCESS table contains in-frame sequences only and omits some clones. Under half of the omission traces to an unresolved V gene where checked; the cause of the rest is unknown. V and J calls and clone size are copied from that table; D and trimming were computed from the DNA. The sample table shows about 73,000 clones, and about 73% are seen once. Of the sample, roughly 2.3% falls within the top ten clones.

The CDR1 and CDR2 encoded by the germline V gene (reference sequence) are SEHNR and FQNEAQ. Taken from cysteine to phenylalanine, the CDR3 has 16 residues. The DNA shown is the 48-base CDR3, in frame from base 1. V is shortened by 5 bases, J by 6 bases, and the region joining them spans 19 bases. Regarding this clone: Its antigen has not been determined. No much larger clone exists at a distance of one base, and base qualities are not known.

After around 11 days of culture, CD4+ T cells were isolated with the EasySep CD4+ T cell isolation kit. Each participant got two doses of an mRNA SARS-CoV-2 vaccine, either BNT162b2 or mRNA-1273. None of the healthy vaccine recipients had a prior SARS-CoV-2 infection, which was confirmed by nucleocapsid antibody tests that came back negative both before and after vaccination. Half of the culture medium was replaced with fresh IL-2-containing medium on days 3 and 7. Unless noted otherwise, every peptide stimulation condition was grown in triplicate wells. PBMC were separated from whole blood using Ficoll-Paque Plus gradient centrifugation and were then either cryopreserved at -140C or used fresh. Genomic DNA was extracted from cultured CD4+ T cells with the QIAamp micro DNA kit.

The chain couples TRBV7-9 to TRBJ2-2; TRBD1 might be the D gene, on 7 matching bases. This sequence originates from a human donor who received a COVID-19 vaccine. The source material was CD4+ T cells from PBMCs cultured without peptide, sampled after COVID-19 vaccination. The CDR3 protein: CASSPASRGEAGELFF. In nucleotides, the sequence is TGTGCCAGCAGCCCCGCCTCCAGGGGGGAAGCCGGGGAGCTGTTTTTT.